Below are 8 T cell receptor beta chains sequenced from a single sample in a study of vaccination effects on CD4 cells after COVID-19. TCRdb's table, derived via immunoSEQ multiplex PCR, lists solely in-frame clones and lacks some. The table lists about 45,000 clones, around 72% of them singletons. Antigen-specific CD4+ T cell clonotypes were called by their expansion after viral peptide-pool culture in ViraFEST. Subsequent to a culture period of roughly 11 days, CD4+ T cells were isolated. According to PCR results, the person was infected with SARS-CoV-2 between March and December 2020. These TCRs' antigens remain unknown. Sequencing was performed on CD4+ T cells from PBMCs cultured with a peptide pool, taken before COVID-19 vaccination. All receptors derive from a human donor who had a prior SARS-CoV-2 infection.

In its sample, this clone was seen a few times. This sequence joins TRBV3-1 (or the pseudogene TRBV3-2) and TRBJ2-2, with a tentative D call TRBD1 (6 bases). Germline CDR1 is LGHDT and CDR2 is YNNKEL (reference sequence). The CDR3 length is 19 residues. Trimming left V 1 base short and J 0 bases short, with 18 bases between. The CDR3 DNA sequence: TGTGCCAGCAGCCAAGGATTCGGGACACCGTTCGCGAACACCGGGGAGCTGTTTTTT. It specifies CASSQGFGTPFANTGELFF.

The rearrangement links TRBV7-3 to TRBJ2-5; TRBD2 matches at 7 bases. This CDR3 comprises 12 residues. Trimming removed 0 bases from V and 12 bases from J; junction bases left unmatched: 4. Germline loops: CDR1 SGHTA, CDR2 FQGTGA. CDR3 DNA sequence: TGTGCCAGCAGCTTAACAGGACTAGTAAAGTACTTC. It encodes CASSLTGLVKYF.

The V gene is TRBV15, the J gene TRBJ2-3, with TRBD1 matching 8 bases. The germline CDR1 and CDR2 sequences are LNHNV and YYDKDF (reference sequence). This CDR3 has 14 residues. Losses at the gene ends were 6 bases for V and 5 bases for J; bases not matched to a gene: 7. The CDR3 DNA reads as TGTGCCACCAGAAATGACAGGGGTGAAGATACGCAGTATTTT. Translating it yields CATRNDRGEDTQYF.

This clone was observed a handful of times. The V call is TRBV4-1, the J call TRBJ1-2; 8 bases fit TRBD1. J lost 4 bases, V lost 4 bases, and 8 bases had no gene match. Germline assignment: CDR1 MGHRA and CDR2 YSYEKL. CDR3 size: 15 residues. The CDR3: CASSLRGRDSYGYTF. The CDR3 DNA reads TGCGCCAGCAGCCTCAGGGGGCGAGACTCCTATGGCTACACCTTC.

The V call is TRBV27, the J call TRBJ1-5; 9 bases line up with TRBD1. Germline-derived CDR1 and CDR2 are MNHEY and SMNVEV (reference sequence). Trimming removed 6 bases from V and 1 base from J; junction bases left unmatched: 16. CDR3 length equals 19 residues. The chain's CDR3 is CASSPSGQGKDRSNQPQHF. CDR3 nucleotides: TGTGCCAGCAGCCCCTCGGGACAGGGTAAAGATAGGAGCAATCAGCCCCAGCATTTT.

The rearrangement joins TRBV3-1 (or the pseudogene TRBV3-2) to TRBJ1-3; 8 bases match TRBD1. This CDR3 has 18 residues. V lost 2 bases and J lost 8; bases outside the gene matches: 17. Germline-derived CDR1 and CDR2 are LGHDT and YNNKEL (reference sequence). The CDR3 loop reads CASSQLPGGTGVLDTIYF. The DNA for the CDR3 is TGTGCCAGCAGCCAACTCCCTGGGGGGACAGGCGTCTTGGACACCATATATTTT.

This chain joins TRBV6-2 or TRBV6-3 and TRBJ2-1, with 8 bases that match TRBD2. CDR3 length: 17 residues. Per germline, CDR1 MNHEY and CDR2 SVGEGT. The J segment lost 4 bases and the V segment lost 2 bases, leaving 10 bases of the junction unmatched. CDR3 in amino acids: CASSYPRGSGSYNEQFF. Here the CDR3 DNA reads TGTGCCAGCAGTTACCCCCGTGGGAGCGGGAGTTACAATGAGCAGTTCTTC.

Worth noting for this clone: Mismatch with germline at one junction end may stem from a read error. The gene calls are TRBV7-7 and TRBJ2-5, with a tentative D call TRBD2 (6 bases). The CDR3 is 15 residues long. Looked up from germline, CDR1 is SSHAT and CDR2 is FNYEAQ (reference sequence). The CDR3 loop is CASSLGGGSQETQYF. DNA for the CDR3: TGTGCTAGCAGCCTGGGAGGCGGTTCACAAGAGACCCAGTACTTC.